These T cell receptor beta chains were read from a single sample in a study of cytomegalovirus exposure and HLA in healthy donors. Data came from immunoSEQ multiplex PCR; TCRdb stores just in-frame clones and leaves some out. The sample holds 85,000 to 130,000 clones, more than 65% seen once. Sequenced input: PBMCs. The source is a woman aged 18-29 years in good health and CMV-seropositive. CDR3s include the opening cysteine and the closing phenylalanine or tryptophan. D genes are given only for firm matches. Clone size is given for some rows only: seen once, a few or many times, or a class if the clone is expanded.

.	TRBV7-2	TRBD1	TRBJ2-5	TGTGCCAGCAGCTACTTGCGCTCCGGGACAGGTGTCAAGACCCAGTACTTC	CASSYLRSGTGVKTQYF
.	TRBV4-1	TRBD2	TRBJ2-7	TGCGCCAGCAGCCCCCAGGTAGCTAGCGGGATGTACGAGCAGTACTTC	CASSPQVASGMYEQYF
.	TRBV6-4	TRBD2	TRBJ2-2	TGTGCCAGCAGTGACGTGGGAGGGACCGGGGAGCTGTTTTTT	CASSDVGGTGELFF
.	TRBV19	.	TRBJ2-2	TGTGCCAGTAGTCCGCGGGACTCGGTTGGGGAGCTGTTTTTT	CASSPRDSVGELFF
.	TRBV7-8	TRBD2	TRBJ2-7	TGTGCCAGCAGCTTAGCGGGTCGGGAGGGCCTGGCCGCTCACTCCTACGAGCAGTACTTC	CASSLAGREGLAAHSYEQYF
.	TRBV7-8	TRBD1	TRBJ1-2	TGTGCCAGCAGCCCTACCGGACAGGGCTACTATGGCTACACCTTC	CASSPTGQGYYGYTF
.	TRBV28	.	TRBJ2-3	TGTGCCAGCAGTTTCGGGACATTAACGGGGAACACAGATACGCAGTATTTT	CASSFGTLTGNTDTQYF
.	TRBV7-9	.	TRBJ2-3	TGTGCCAGCAGCTTGGCGGCCACAGATACGCAGTATTTT	CASSLAATDTQYF
.	TRBV27	TRBD2	TRBJ2-7	TGTGCCAGCAGTTTTTGGGGGAGGGCCTACGAGCAGTACTTC	CASSFWGRAYEQYF
.	TRBV4-1	.	TRBJ2-1	TGCGCCAGCAGCCAGGGGATGGTGGGGAGCTCCTACAATGAGCAGTTCTTC	CASSQGMVGSSYNEQFF
.	TRBV10-3	TRBD2	TRBJ2-7	TGTGCCATGGGGGACACTACTAGCGGGAGAGGGTACGAGCAGTACTTC	CAMGDTTSGRGYEQYF
.	TRBV28	.	TRBJ2-7	TGTGCCAGCCTGCGATCCCCCGAGCAGTACTTC	CASLRSPEQYF
once	TRBV15	.	TRBJ2-7	TGTGCCACCAGCAGAGATGTAGGCAGGGCCCACGAGCAGTACTTC	CATSRDVGRAHEQYF
.	TRBV10-3	TRBD2	TRBJ2-3	TGTGCCATCAGTCTGACTAGCGGGACGACCACAGATACGCAGTATTTT	CAISLTSGTTTDTQYF
few	TRBV28	.	TRBJ1-2	TGTGCCAGCAGGTCCCACTACTACACCTTC	CASRSHYYTF
.	TRBV7-9	TRBD1	TRBJ1-4	TGTGCCAGCAGCTTGGGGGACAGGGCCGAAAAACTGTTTTTT	CASSLGDRAEKLFF
once	TRBV28	TRBD1	TRBJ2-3	TGTGCCAGCAGTCAAGGGGGCTCTGGCACAGATACGCAGTATTTT	CASSQGGSGTDTQYF
.	TRBV5-8	TRBD2	TRBJ2-1	TGTGCCAGCAGCGCCTGGACTAGCGGGAGGCTCAATGAGCAGTTCTTC	CASSAWTSGRLNEQFF
.	TRBV5-1	.	TRBJ2-1	TGCGCCAGCAGCCGAGATACAGGGCCGGAGCAGTTCTTC	CASSRDTGPEQFF
.	TRBV11-3	TRBD2	TRBJ2-7	TGTGCCAGCAGCGGACCTTTAGCGGGAGGGCCGTATTCCGAGCAGTACTTC	CASSGPLAGGPYSEQYF
.	TRBV11-2	.	TRBJ1-1	TGTGCCAGCAGCTTAGGTGGCAGGGGAGTCGGGACTGAAGCTTTCTTT	CASSLGGRGVGTEAFF
.	TRBV5-1	.	TRBJ2-7	TGCGCCAGCAGCTGGGAGAGCTCCTACGAGCAGTACTTC	CASSWESSYEQYF
.	TRBV5-6	TRBD2	TRBJ2-3	TGTGCCAGCAGCATCGGGACTAGCGGTGGAGATACGCAGTATTTT	CASSIGTSGGDTQYF
.	TRBV9	.	TRBJ2-1	TGTGCCAGCAGCGTAGAGGTGGGAGGACTTACATACAATGAGCAGTTCTTC	CASSVEVGGLTYNEQFF